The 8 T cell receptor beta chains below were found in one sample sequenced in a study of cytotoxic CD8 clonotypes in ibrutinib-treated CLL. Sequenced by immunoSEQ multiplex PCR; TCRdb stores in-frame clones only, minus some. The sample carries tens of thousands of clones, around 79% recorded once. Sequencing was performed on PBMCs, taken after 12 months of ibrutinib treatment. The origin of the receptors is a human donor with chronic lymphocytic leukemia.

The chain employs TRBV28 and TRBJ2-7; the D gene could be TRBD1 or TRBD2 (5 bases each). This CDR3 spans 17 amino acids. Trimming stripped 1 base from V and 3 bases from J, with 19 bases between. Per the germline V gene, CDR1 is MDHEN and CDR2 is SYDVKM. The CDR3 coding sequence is TGTGCCAGCAGTTTATACCCCCCAGGGACCCCAAGCTACGAGCAGTACTTC. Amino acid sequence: CASSLYPPGTPSYEQYF.

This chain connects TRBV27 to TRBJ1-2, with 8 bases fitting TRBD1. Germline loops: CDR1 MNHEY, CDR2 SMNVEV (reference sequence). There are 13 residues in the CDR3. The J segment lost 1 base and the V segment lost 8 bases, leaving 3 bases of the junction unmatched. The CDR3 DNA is TGTGCCAGCCGACAGGGGCGTAACTATGGCTACACCTTC. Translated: CASRQGRNYGYTF.

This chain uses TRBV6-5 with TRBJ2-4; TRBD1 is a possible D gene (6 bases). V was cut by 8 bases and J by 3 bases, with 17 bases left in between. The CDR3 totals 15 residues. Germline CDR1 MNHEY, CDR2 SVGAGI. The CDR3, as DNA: TGTGCCAGCGGAGCCTCGGGGACATTCAAAAACATTCAGTACTTC. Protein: CASGASGTFKNIQYF.

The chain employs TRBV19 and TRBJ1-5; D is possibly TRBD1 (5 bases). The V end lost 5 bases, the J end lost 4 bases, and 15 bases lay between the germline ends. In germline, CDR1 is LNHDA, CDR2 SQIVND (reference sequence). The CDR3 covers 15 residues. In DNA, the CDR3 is TGTGCCAGTAGTTTTGGCGTCCAGGGAAATCAGCCCCAGCATTTT. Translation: CASSFGVQGNQPQHF.

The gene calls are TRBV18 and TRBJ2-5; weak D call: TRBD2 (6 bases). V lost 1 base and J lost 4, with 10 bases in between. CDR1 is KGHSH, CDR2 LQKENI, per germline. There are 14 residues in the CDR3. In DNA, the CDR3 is TGTGCCAGCTCACCACGGAGGGATGGAGAGACCCAGTACTTC. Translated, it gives CASSPRRDGETQYF.

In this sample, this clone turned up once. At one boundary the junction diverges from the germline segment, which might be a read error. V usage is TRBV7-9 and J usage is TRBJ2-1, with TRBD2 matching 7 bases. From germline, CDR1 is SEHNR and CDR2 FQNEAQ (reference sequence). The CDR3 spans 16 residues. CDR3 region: CASRSPARGSSNEQFF. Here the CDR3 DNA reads TGTGCCAGCAGGTCACCTGCGCGGGGGTCCTCCAATGAGCAGTTCTTC.

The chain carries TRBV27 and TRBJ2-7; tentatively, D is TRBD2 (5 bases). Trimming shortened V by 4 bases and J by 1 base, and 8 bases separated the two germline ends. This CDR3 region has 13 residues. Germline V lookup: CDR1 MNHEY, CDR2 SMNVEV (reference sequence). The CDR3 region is CASSSGVSYEQYF. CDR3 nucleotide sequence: TGTGCCAGCAGTTCCGGGGTGTCCTACGAGCAGTACTTC.

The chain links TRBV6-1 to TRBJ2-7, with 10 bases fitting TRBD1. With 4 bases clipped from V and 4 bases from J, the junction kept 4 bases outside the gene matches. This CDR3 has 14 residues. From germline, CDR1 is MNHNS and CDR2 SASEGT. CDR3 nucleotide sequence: TGTGCCAGCAGTGCCTGGACAGGGGGATACGAGCAGTACTTC. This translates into CASSAWTGGYEQYF.